The 12 T cell receptor beta chains below were found in one sample sequenced in a study of Graves' ophthalmopathy and Graves' hyperthyroidism (dated by TCRdb to 2016 to 2019). Reads for this sample came from an Illumina HiSeq 2000. TCR beta CDR3 regions were amplified from RNA transcripts for repertoire sequencing. A first-round RT-PCR used HTBI primers with the Qiagen OneStep RT-PCR kit, followed by a second-round multiplex PCR, size selection and purification. TCRdb itself trimmed the public reads at Q25 with fastp, ran MiXCR and retained productive beta chains. Records with the same CDR3 protein are collapsed into one entry carrying the most frequent genes and DNA. For this sample the table gives about 1.2 million distinct CDR3 sequences, of which 35% to 40% were detected only once. The ten largest clones represent around 10% of the sample. Sequenced input: peripheral blood or thyroid tissue (not recorded which). The receptors come from an adult man with Graves' hyperthyroidism.

V is TRBV25-1 and J is TRBJ2-5, with TRBD2 as a possible D gene (6 bases). Germline V gives CDR1 MGHDK, CDR2 SYGVNS. The CDR3 loop spans 12 amino acids. In DNA form, the CDR3 reads TGTGCTAGAGGTTTGGGGGGAGAGACCCAGTACTTC. Translated: CARGLGGETQYF.

The gene calls are TRBV12-3 or TRBV12-4 and TRBJ1-2; tentative D call: TRBD1 (6 bases). This CDR3 spans 12 amino acids. V was cut by 7 bases and J by 7 bases, with 13 bases left in between. The CDR3 sequence: CASNSGAFGYTF. For the CDR3, the DNA is TGTGCCAGCAACTCGGGGGCGTTTGGCTACACCTTC.

In its sample, this clonotype was seen many times. The genes are TRBV29-1 and TRBJ1-1; 7 nucleotides match TRBD1. CDR1 is SQVTM, CDR2 ANQGSEA, per germline. The CDR3 is 14 amino acids. Trimming removed 7 bases from V and 0 bases from J; junction bases left unmatched: 8. The DNA for the CDR3 is TGCAGCGCTGGACAGGACTTAATGAACACTGAAGCTTTCTTT. This codes for CSAGQDLMNTEAFF.

The genes are TRBV29-1 and TRBJ1-2; tentative D call: TRBD1 (6 bases). The CDR3 is 13 amino acids. With 6 bases removed from V and 8 bases from J, the gap between germline ends came to 19 bases. CDR1 SQVTM and CDR2 ANQGSEA come from the germline V gene. CDR3 bases: TGCAGCGTAGAGATCGAGGGGGTCGGGGGCTACACCTTC. As protein: CSVEIEGVGGYTF.

The chain links TRBV7-9 to TRBJ2-7, with D possibly TRBD1 on 6 matching bases. Germline V lookup: CDR1 SEHNR, CDR2 FQNEAQ (reference sequence). The CDR3 is made up of 14 amino acids. V lost 6 bases to trimming and J lost 3 bases, with 15 bases between them. The DNA for the CDR3 is TGTGCCAGCAGTGCAGGGGACGGAGTCTACGAGCAGTACTTC. Translating it yields CASSAGDGVYEQYF.

The chain uses TRBV10-3 and TRBJ1-2; D call uncertain. The germline V gene has CDR1 ENHRY and CDR2 SYGVKD. The length of the CDR3 is 13 residues. V gave up 6 bases and J gave up 0 bases, with 8 bases separating them. Here the CDR3 reads CAIRDPTNYGYTF. The DNA for the CDR3 is TGTGCCATCAGGGACCCCACTAACTATGGCTACACCTTC.

Turning to this clonotype: A much larger clone sits a single nucleotide away, making a read error possible. The chain carries TRBV7-9 and TRBJ2-5; D is uncertain. Trimming shortened V by 4 bases and J by 0 bases, and 12 bases separated the two germline ends. The CDR3 runs to 15 residues. The germline gives CDR1 SEHNR, CDR2 FQNEAQ (reference sequence). This CDR3 is CASSSYTNDQETQYF. The DNA for the CDR3 is TGTGCCAGCAGCTCATATACTAACGACCAAGAGACCCAGTACTTC.

The chain has TRBV2 and TRBJ2-5, with a weak D call TRBD2 (5 bases). Trimming shortened V by 10 bases and J by 5 bases, and 17 bases separated the two germline ends. Germline-derived CDR1 and CDR2 are SNHLY and FYNNEI. The CDR3 runs to 13 residues. CDR3 DNA: TGTGCCACGACCGGTGGGAGCGGTGAGACCCAGTACTTC. Its translation is CATTGGSGETQYF.

This clonotype showed up just a few times. The chain has TRBV6-1 and TRBJ1-6, with D unresolved. The V and J ends lost 3 bases and 5 bases respectively, with 8 bases between them. Germline V CDR1 and CDR2: MNHNS, SASEGT. The CDR3 is made up of 14 amino acids. The CDR3 bases are TGTGCCAGCAGTGACGACCTCAATAATTCACCCCTCCACTTT. Protein: CASSDDLNNSPLHF.

The V and J genes are TRBV6-1 and TRBJ2-2; D is possibly TRBD2 (6 bases). V gave up 5 bases and J gave up 3 bases, with 10 bases separating them. Germline V lookup: CDR1 MNHNS, CDR2 SASEGT. The CDR3 runs to 14 residues. The CDR3 DNA is TGTGCCAGCAGTTGGAGGGGAGACACCGGGGAGCTGTTTTTT. Translation gives CASSWRGDTGELFF.

This clonotype came up many times. This chain connects TRBV5-4 to TRBJ1-6; 7 bases are a match to TRBD1. J gave up 9 bases and V 0 bases, and 6 bases lay outside the gene matches. CDR1 SGHNT and CDR2 YYREEE come from the germline V gene (reference sequence). The length of the CDR3 is 15 residues. The CDR3 spells CASSLGTGVGSPLHF. CDR3 nucleotide sequence: TGTGCCAGCAGCTTGGGAACAGGGGTTGGTTCACCCCTCCACTTT.

The gene calls are TRBV10-3 and TRBJ2-7, with a tentative D call TRBD2 (6 bases). V lost 10 bases to trimming and J lost 4 bases, with 23 bases between them. Germline assignment: CDR1 ENHRY and CDR2 SYGVKD. There are 15 residues in the CDR3. CDR3 nucleotide sequence: TGTGCCAGCAACAAACCCGGGACTCTGAGTTACGAGCAGTACTTC. Translating gives CASNKPGTLSYEQYF.